This TCR beta chain was obtained from a study of long-term antiretroviral therapy in people with HIV. Whole-study results and caveats: HIV repertoires spanned tighter CDR3 length ranges than controls did. Dating from the mid-2000s to the late 2010s, the blood was possibly obtained under older ART regimens. With ART, diversity went up but was still lower than in transplant donor controls.

In its sample, this clone was seen a few times. Its matching antigen is unknown. The V gene lost 4 bases and the J gene lost 5 bases, with 8 bases spanning the gap. The CDR3 totals 12 residues. Per germline, CDR1 SGHRS and CDR2 YFSETQ. An immunoSEQ assay, version v3.0, was performed at survey level. TCRdb's copy holds only in-frame clones and misses some; the assay was immunoSEQ multiplex PCR. The sample lists about 25,000 clones, 80% to 90% occurring once. Sequencing was performed on unsorted PBMCs, taken 1.2 years after starting antiretroviral therapy. This TCR derives from a man aged 50 to 60 with HIV. V gene TRBV5-1 combines with J gene TRBJ2-3; no definite D call. In DNA, the CDR3 is TGCGCCAGCAGCCCCCTAAGAGATACGCAGTATTTT. Residues: CASSPLRDTQYF.